The 21 T cell receptor beta chains below come from one sample, sequenced in a study of blood T cell repertoires in COVID-19. The assay was immunoSEQ multiplex PCR, and TCRdb's table has in-frame clones only and misses some. Here the sample spans 150,000 to 200,000 clones, 85% to 90% being singletons. The sequenced material came from PBMCs or T cells enriched from blood (not recorded which). These receptors were taken from a woman between 35 and 50 years old with acute COVID-19.

This chain connects TRBV6-1 to TRBJ2-3; TRBD2 agrees at 8 bases. CDR1 and CDR2 from the germline V gene are MNHNS and SASEGT. Losses at the gene ends were 4 bases for V and 3 bases for J; bases not matched to a gene: 12. This CDR3 comprises 17 residues. The CDR3 is CASSVSGGGARTDTQYF. For the CDR3, the DNA is TGTGCCAGCAGTGTATCGGGAGGGGGGGCAAGGACAGATACGCAGTATTTT.

The chain joins TRBV11-3 to TRBJ2-1; D possibly corresponds to TRBD2 (5 bases). V lost 0 bases and J lost 6, with 6 bases in between. Germline V gene lookup returns CDR1 SGHNT and CDR2 YENEEA. CDR3 length: 13 amino acids. DNA for the CDR3: TGTGCCAGCAGCTTAGAGGGGAGCAATGAGCAGTTCTTC. This codes for CASSLEGSNEQFF.

This clone was seen a handful of times. The rearrangement joins TRBV18 to TRBJ2-7; a possible D gene is TRBD1 (6 bases). The CDR3 extends over 13 amino acids. Between the trimmed V and J ends, which lost 3 bases and 6 bases, there was a span of 12 bases. Germline V lookup: CDR1 KGHSH, CDR2 LQKENI. In DNA, the CDR3 is TGTGCCAGCTCACCGGACAGCCTGGGCGAGCAGTACTTC. This sequence encodes CASSPDSLGEQYF.

The CDR3 region is CASSIPYSNQPQHF. CDR3 coding DNA: TGTGCCAGTAGTATCCCGTATAGCAATCAGCCCCAGCATTTT. V usage is TRBV19 and J usage is TRBJ1-5; D unresolved. V was shortened by 3 bases and J by 0 bases, with 6 bases between the two germline ends. The CDR3 covers 14 residues. In germline, CDR1 is LNHDA, CDR2 SQIVND (reference sequence). The variable domain in full, completed from reference TRBV19 and TRBJ1-5, reads DGGITQSPKYLFRKEGQNVTLSCEQNLNHDAMYWYRQDPGQGLRLIYYSQIVNDFQKGDIAEGYSVSREKKESFPLTVTSAQKNPTAFYLCASSIPYSNQPQHFGDGTRLSIL.

The CDR3: CASSVSGIQETQYF. For the CDR3, the DNA is TGTGCCAGCAGCGTAAGTGGCATCCAAGAGACCCAGTACTTC. V is TRBV9 and J is TRBJ2-5; D remains ambiguous. The CDR3 has 14 residues. The V end lost 1 base, the J end lost 1 base, and 8 bases lay between the germline ends. From germline, CDR1 is SGDLS and CDR2 YYNGEE.

The chain is built from TRBV3-1 (or the pseudogene TRBV3-2) and TRBJ2-7; TRBD2 agrees at 14 bases. The germline CDR1 and CDR2 sequences are LGHDT and YNNKEL (reference sequence). Trimming took 3 bases from V and 5 from J; bases not matched to a gene: 0. The CDR3 runs 14 residues. The CDR3 loop is CASSQGLAGDEQYF. DNA of the CDR3: TGTGCCAGCAGCCAGGGACTAGCGGGGGACGAGCAGTACTTC.

The rearrangement joins TRBV10-1 to TRBJ1-1; 8 bases map to TRBD1. This CDR3 region has 14 residues. The germline gives CDR1 WNHNN, CDR2 SYGVQD (reference sequence). V gave up 6 bases and J gave up 3 bases; unmatched junction bases: 6. For the CDR3, the DNA is TGCGCCAGCAGCCAGGGGGCCGGGGACACTGAAGCTTTCTTT. It encodes CASSQGAGDTEAFF.

The rearrangement joins TRBV2 to TRBJ1-1, with 7 bases lining up with TRBD1. With V trimmed by 6 bases and J by 0 bases, 4 bases remained unmatched. The CDR3 is 14 amino acids. Germline loops: CDR1 SNHLY, CDR2 FYNNEI. DNA of the CDR3: TGTGCCAGCAGATTGACAGGGATGAACACTGAAGCTTTCTTT. The encoded protein is CASRLTGMNTEAFF.

The J gene is TRBJ2-7, the V gene TRBV18, with D maybe TRBD1 (5 bases). The V and J ends lost 6 bases and 2 bases respectively, with 17 bases between them. There are 15 residues in the CDR3. CDR1 is KGHSH, CDR2 LQKENI, per germline. CDR3 residues: CASSIIGQGAYEQYF. The CDR3 region has the DNA TGTGCCAGCTCCATAATAGGACAAGGAGCCTACGAGCAGTACTTC.

This clone has a handful of counts. The CDR3 sequence: CASSVSVGYNSPLHF. DNA of the CDR3: TGTGCCAGCAGCGTCTCGGTCGGCTATAATTCACCCCTCCACTTT. The chain carries TRBV7-2 and TRBJ1-6; D unresolved. With 5 bases removed from V and 3 bases from J, the gap between germline ends came to 11 bases. The V gene's germline CDR1 is SGHTA and CDR2 FQGNSA. The CDR3 extends over 15 amino acids.

V usage is TRBV12-3 or TRBV12-4 and J usage is TRBJ2-5; no clear D gene. The CDR3 runs to 12 residues. With 6 bases removed from V and 0 bases from J, the gap between germline ends came to 5 bases. CDR3 coding DNA: TGTGCCAGCAGCCGGTACCAAGAGACCCAGTACTTC. Residues: CASSRYQETQYF.

CDR3 sequence: CASSYPTGIQETQYF. CDR3 DNA sequence: TGTGCCAGCAGCTACCCGACAGGGATCCAAGAGACCCAGTACTTC. The chain joins TRBV5-6 to TRBJ2-5, with 7 positions matching TRBD1. In germline, CDR1 is SGHDT, CDR2 YYEEEE. CDR3 length: 15 amino acids. V dropped 3 bases and J dropped 1; count of bases not matched to a gene: 6.

This rearrangement joins TRBV28 to TRBJ2-3, with 8 nucleotides matching TRBD2. CDR1 and CDR2 (germline): MDHEN, SYDVKM. The ends lost 5 bases at V and 0 bases at J; junction bases unmatched: 7. The CDR3 consists of 16 residues. The CDR3: CASSAPGGPSTDTQYF. CDR3 coding DNA: TGTGCCAGCAGTGCACCGGGAGGGCCTAGCACAGATACGCAGTATTTT.

The V and J genes are TRBV9 and TRBJ2-1; 13 bases are a match to TRBD2. The V and J ends lost 2 bases and 10 bases, in that order; junction bases with no gene match: 9. The CDR3 consists of 16 residues. The V gene's germline CDR1 is SGDLS and CDR2 YYNGEE. CDR3 in DNA: TGTGCCAGCAGCGTTTCCACTAGCGGGAGGGCCGGGGAGCAGTTCTTC. This translates into CASSVSTSGRAGEQFF.

V usage is TRBV28 and J usage is TRBJ2-1, with D possibly TRBD2 on 5 matching bases. V gave up 5 bases and J gave up 6 bases, with 11 bases separating them. Germline-derived CDR1 and CDR2 are MDHEN and SYDVKM. The CDR3 extends over 13 amino acids. The CDR3 reads CASSPAGGNEQFF. In nucleotides, the CDR3 is TGTGCCAGCAGTCCGGCGGGTGGCAATGAGCAGTTCTTC.

Turning to this clone: Other nucleotide sequences in the sample specify the same CDR3. This chain links TRBV12-3 or TRBV12-4 with TRBJ2-3; D remains unclear. The V and J ends lost 6 bases and 0 bases respectively, with 7 bases between them. This CDR3 contains 13 residues. CDR3 sequence reads: CASSITSTDTQYF. The CDR3 region has the DNA TGTGCCAGCAGCATTACTAGCACAGATACGCAGTATTTT.

The chain uses TRBV7-3 and TRBJ2-3, with a weak D call TRBD2 (6 bases). The V end lost 8 bases, the J end lost 3 bases, and 12 bases lay between the germline ends. The CDR3 consists of 13 residues. Germline CDR1 and CDR2: SGHTA and FQGTGA. The CDR3 loop is CASGGGGTDTQYF. The CDR3 nucleotides read TGTGCCAGCGGGGGAGGAGGGACAGATACGCAGTATTTT. The full variable domain, in which reference TRBV7-3 and TRBJ2-3 provide the parts outside the CDR3, is GAGVSQTPSNKVTEKGKYVELRCDPISGHTALYWYRQSLGQGPEFLIYFQGTGAADDSGLPNDRFFAVRPEGSVSTLKIQRTERGDSAVYLCASGGGGTDTQYFGPGTRLTVL.

The gene calls are TRBV7-9 and TRBJ2-1, with 10 bases that match TRBD2. The CDR3 is 17 residues long. In germline, CDR1 is SEHNR, CDR2 FQNEAQ (reference sequence). Unmatched junction bases numbered 3, after V lost 1 base and J lost 0 bases. CDR3 nucleotide sequence: TGTGCCAGCAGCTTAGGTAGCGGGGGGAACTCCTACAATGAGCAGTTCTTC. This sequence encodes CASSLGSGGNSYNEQFF.

V usage is TRBV1 and J usage is TRBJ1-2. TRBV1 is a pseudogene. The CDR3 covers 16 residues. Here the CDR3 DNA reads TGCACCAGCAGCGAAGAAAAGGGGGGGTGTGATTATGGCTACACCTTC. This gives the protein CTSSEEKGGCDYGYTF.

The chain joins TRBV2 to TRBJ2-5; 8 bases agree with TRBD2. This CDR3 is built from 14 residues. Germline V gene sequence: CDR1 SNHLY, CDR2 FYNNEI. The V segment lost 3 bases and the J segment 4 bases; nucleotides outside the gene matches: 4. CDR3 loop: CASSDRLAGETQYF. The CDR3, as DNA: TGTGCCAGCAGTGACAGGCTAGCGGGAGAGACCCAGTACTTC.

This chain joins TRBV5-1 and TRBJ1-2; TRBD1 agrees at 9 bases. Germline lookup yields CDR1 SGHRS and CDR2 YFSETQ. The CDR3 loop spans 15 amino acids. With V trimmed by 1 base and J by 7 bases, 8 bases remained unmatched. The DNA for the CDR3 is TGCGCCAGCAGCTTGAGTTGGGACAGGGTTTCTGGCTACACCTTC. Its translation is CASSLSWDRVSGYTF.